The 17 T cell receptor beta chains presented below share a single source sample, sequenced in a study of blood T cell repertoires in COVID-19. Assay: immunoSEQ multiplex PCR; the TCRdb copy retains only in-frame clones and omits some. The sample holds approximately 100,000 clones, just under 95% seen once. Sample: peripheral blood. The receptors originated from an older man with acute or convalescent COVID-19.

V is TRBV15 and J is TRBJ2-3, with D tentatively TRBD1 (6 bases). V lost 5 bases to trimming and J lost 0 bases, with 15 bases between them. CDR1 is LNHNV and CDR2 is YYDKDF in the germline V gene (reference sequence). This CDR3 comprises 16 residues. CDR3 bases: TGTGCCACCAGCGTCAGCCCAGGGGTAAGCACAGATACGCAGTATTTT. It yields the protein CATSVSPGVSTDTQYF.

The CDR3 loop reads CASSPRGEGYTF. The DNA for the CDR3 is TGTGCCAGCAGCCCCAGGGGGGAGGGCTACACCTTC. The rearrangement uses TRBV6-5 and TRBJ1-2; 7 bases line up with TRBD1. V lost 6 bases to trimming and J lost 8 bases; unmatched junction nucleotides: 6. The V gene's germline CDR1 is MNHEY and CDR2 SVGAGI. The CDR3 length is 12 residues.

The genes are TRBV19 and TRBJ1-2, with D perhaps TRBD1 (6 bases). This CDR3 has 14 amino acids. Germline V lookup: CDR1 LNHDA, CDR2 SQIVND (reference sequence). V shed 7 bases and J shed 5 bases, with 17 bases lying between them. Here the CDR3 DNA reads TGTGCCAGTAACCCTGACAGGTTGCGGTATGGCTACACCTTC. Translation: CASNPDRLRYGYTF.

The chain carries TRBV21-1 and TRBJ1-2; TRBD1, the table's D call, lacks a check against the DNA. TRBV21-1 is given as a pseudogene. CDR3 length equals 12 residues. This CDR3 reads CASSKAQYGYTF. CDR3 nucleotide sequence: TGTGCCAGCAGCAAAGCACAATATGGCTACACCTTC.

The genes are TRBV12-3 or TRBV12-4 and TRBJ2-7; D unclear. The CDR3 has 13 residues. V was clipped by 6 bases and J by 2 bases, with 11 bases between them. CDR3 loop: CASSQAHPYEQYF. DNA of the CDR3: TGTGCCAGCAGCCAAGCTCATCCCTACGAGCAGTACTTC.

This clone showed up just once. The chain combines TRBV5-1 with TRBJ2-5; D perhaps matches TRBD2 (5 bases). The ends were cut back, 1 base at V and 2 bases at J, with 6 bases in the middle. Germline lookup yields CDR1 SGHRS and CDR2 YFSETQ. The CDR3 has 13 residues. CDR3 coding DNA: TGCGCCAGCAGCTTGTGGGAGCAAGAGACCCAGTACTTC. It translates to CASSLWEQETQYF.

This clone was recorded once. The chain uses TRBV24-1 and TRBJ2-5; TRBD2 might be the D (6 bases). V was clipped by 5 bases and J by 5 bases, with 14 bases between them. Germline V gives CDR1 KGHDR, CDR2 SFDVKD. This CDR3 spans 14 amino acids. The CDR3 bases are TGTGCCACCAGTGCAGCGGGCCTACGGGAGACCCAGTACTTC. Translating gives CATSAAGLRETQYF.

The chain links TRBV7-9 to TRBJ2-7; TRBD1 might be the D (6 bases). V gave up 5 bases and J gave up 2 bases, with 10 bases separating them. The CDR3 has 13 amino acids. The germline V gene encodes CDR1 SEHNR and CDR2 FQNEAQ (reference sequence). The CDR3 loop reads CASSLQGPYEQYF. The CDR3, as DNA: TGTGCCAGCAGCCTACAGGGACCCTACGAGCAGTACTTC.

In this sample, this clone turned up once. The CDR3 region is CASSAAGVPGELFF. The CDR3 DNA is TGCGCCAGCAGCGCCGCGGGGGTCCCCGGGGAGCTGTTTTTT. The V and J genes are TRBV5-1 and TRBJ2-2, with 7 positions matching TRBD2. This CDR3 has 14 amino acids. CDR1 and CDR2 from the germline V gene are SGHRS and YFSETQ. With V trimmed by 4 bases and J by 6 bases, 6 bases remained unmatched.

The chain has TRBV7-9 and TRBJ1-1; D not resolved. This CDR3 contains 12 residues. V lost 5 bases and J lost 10, with 14 bases in between. Germline V gene lookup returns CDR1 SEHNR and CDR2 FQNEAQ (reference sequence). The CDR3 here is CASSAVSAPAFF. The CDR3 nucleotides are TGTGCCAGCAGCGCGGTATCGGCCCCAGCTTTCTTT.

The chain's CDR3 is CAISGLAGRTDTQYF. For the CDR3, the DNA is TGTGCCATCAGTGGACTAGCGGGACGCACAGATACGCAGTATTTT. The chain couples TRBV10-3 to TRBJ2-3; 11 nucleotides match TRBD2. The CDR3 is 15 residues long. V shed 4 bases and J 1 base; nucleotides not matched to a gene: 1. Germline V CDR1 and CDR2: ENHRY, SYGVKD.

CDR3 in amino acids: CASSPGAAPAGGTDTQYF. The CDR3 coding sequence is TGTGCCAGCAGCCCGGGAGCGGCCCCAGCGGGGGGCACAGATACGCAGTATTTT. The V call is TRBV13, the J call TRBJ2-3; 8 nucleotides match TRBD2. V lost 5 bases, J lost 1 base, and 14 bases stayed unmatched. The CDR3 has 18 amino acids. The V gene's germline CDR1 is PRHDT and CDR2 FYEKMQ (reference sequence).

This chain uses TRBV6-6 with TRBJ2-1, with 14 bases lining up with TRBD2. The germline CDR1 and CDR2 sequences are MNHNY and SVGAGI (reference sequence). The V gene end was trimmed by 8 bases and the J gene end by 3 bases; junction bases not matched to a gene: 6. The length of the CDR3 is 16 residues. CDR3 amino acids: CASRGLAGAGYNEQFF. CDR3 DNA: TGTGCCAGCCGGGGACTAGCGGGAGCGGGCTACAATGAGCAGTTCTTC.

The CDR3 region has the DNA TGTGCCAGTAGTATGACTAGCGGCTCCTACAATGAGCAGTTCTTC. It yields the protein CASSMTSGSYNEQFF. The chain joins TRBV19 to TRBJ2-1; TRBD2 matches 9 bases. Germline lookup yields CDR1 LNHDA and CDR2 SQIVND (reference sequence). The J segment lost 0 bases and the V segment lost 3 bases, leaving 0 bases of the junction unmatched. The CDR3 is made up of 15 amino acids.

As DNA, the CDR3 is TGTGCCAGCAGCTTCCTAGCCAAGGCGGGGGAGCAGTACTTC. It translates to CASSFLAKAGEQYF. V is TRBV13 and J is TRBJ2-7; tentative D call: TRBD2 (6 bases). The CDR3 sequence is 14 residues long. Germline-derived CDR1 and CDR2 are PRHDT and FYEKMQ (reference sequence). V lost 3 bases, J lost 7 bases, and 16 bases lay in between.

V gene TRBV30 combines with J gene TRBJ1-5; a weak D match, TRBD1 (6 bases). The CDR3 totals 15 residues. In germline, CDR1 is GTSNPN, CDR2 SVGIG (reference sequence). Deletions cut 2 bases from V and 3 bases from J, with 14 bases between. CDR3 loop: CAWSPRTAYNQPQHF. The DNA for the CDR3 is TGTGCCTGGAGTCCCCGGACAGCGTACAATCAGCCCCAGCATTTT.

The V gene is TRBV4-2, the J gene TRBJ1-1; a weak D match, TRBD1 (5 bases). This CDR3 has 16 amino acids. Trimming removed 1 base at V and 1 base at J, with 13 bases between. Germline V gene sequence: CDR1 LGHNA, CDR2 YNFKEQ. The CDR3 is CASSQGSGHSNTEAFF. Written as DNA, the CDR3 is TGTGCCAGCAGCCAAGGATCAGGACACTCGAACACTGAAGCTTTCTTT.